The entry that follows covers one T cell receptor beta chain sequence. What it binds is unknown. Random hexamers primed reverse transcription of roughly 0.5 to 1 ug RNA. An immunoSEQ multiplex PCR generated amplified TCR beta CDR3 products spanning 54 Vbeta and 13 Jbeta. MiXCR was run by TCRdb on the immunoSEQ multiplex PCR reads, yielding one entry per CDR3 protein. The profile shows some 180,000 distinct CDR3 sequences, just under 95% of them singletons. The CDR3 runs 13 residues. Germline-derived CDR1 and CDR2 are SQVTM and ANQGSEA. The V end lost 4 bases, the J end lost 7 bases, and 16 bases lay between the germline ends. The sample is drawn from a study of CD8 T cells in Susac syndrome. The study, taken as a whole, reports: The CD4+ T cell repertoires that were profiled in Susac syndrome showed no clonal expansion.

The patients with Susac syndrome were individuals who fulfilled the recently defined diagnostic criteria for disease that was either definite or probable. Negative isolation was applied to CD8+ and CD4+ T cells, and FACS enrichment was applied to TEMRA cells. Sequencing was done on a sample of CD4+ T cells from PBMCs. The TCR sequence derives from a human donor with Susac syndrome. The chain uses TRBV29-1 and TRBJ1-1; TRBD1 is a possible D gene (5 bases). CDR3 nucleotide sequence: TGCAGCGTTGGTCGGTCGGAAGGGGATGAAGCTTTCTTT. It yields the protein CSVGRSEGDEAFF. Full variable domain (outside the CDR3, taken from reference TRBV29-1 and TRBJ1-1): SAVISQKPSRDICQRGTSLTIQCQVDSQVTMMFWYRQQPGQSLTLIATANQGSEATYESGFVIDKFPISRPNLTFSTLTVSNMSPEDSSIYLCSVGRSEGDEAFFGQGTRLTVV.